The clone carrying this T cell receptor beta chain was picked up a small number of times. This sample stems from a study of a mutant IDH1 vaccine in newly diagnosed glioma. Sequencing was performed with immunoSEQ multiplex PCR; in TCRdb, only in-frame clones are kept and a portion is missing. The sample shows tens of thousands of clones, around 80% of them seen only once. Sample time point: baseline, week 1 (first vaccination visit). Described treatment: pre-vaccination baseline after standard-of-care therapy. Per the germline V gene, CDR1 is SGHDT and CDR2 is YYEEEE. CDR3 length: 13 amino acids. Trimming removed 4 bases at V and 6 bases at J, with 8 bases between.

This material consisted of PBMCs, taken from a glioma patient treated with radiotherapy, temozolomide or both. This sequence was found in a woman aged 40 to 50 with glioma. V gene TRBV5-6 combines with J gene TRBJ1-6, with unresolved D. The CDR3, as DNA: TGTGCCAGCAGCCCGGTGGGTAATTCACCCCTCCACTTT. Residues: CASSPVGNSPLHF.